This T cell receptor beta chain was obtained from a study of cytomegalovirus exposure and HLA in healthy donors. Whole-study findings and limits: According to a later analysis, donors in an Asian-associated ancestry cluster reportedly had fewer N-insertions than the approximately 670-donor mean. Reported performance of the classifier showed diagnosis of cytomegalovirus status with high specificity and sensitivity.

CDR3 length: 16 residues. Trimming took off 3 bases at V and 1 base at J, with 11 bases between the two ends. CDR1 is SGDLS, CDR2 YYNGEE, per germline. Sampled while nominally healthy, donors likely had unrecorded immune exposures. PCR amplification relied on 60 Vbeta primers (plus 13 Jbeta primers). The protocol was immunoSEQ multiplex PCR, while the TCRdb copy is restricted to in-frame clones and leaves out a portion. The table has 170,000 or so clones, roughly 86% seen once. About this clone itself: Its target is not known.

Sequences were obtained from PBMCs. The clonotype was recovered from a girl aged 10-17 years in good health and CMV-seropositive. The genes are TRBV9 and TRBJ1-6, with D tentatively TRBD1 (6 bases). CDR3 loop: CASSELQGSYNSPLHF. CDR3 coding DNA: TGTGCCAGCAGCGAGCTACAGGGTTCCTATAATTCACCCCTCCACTTT. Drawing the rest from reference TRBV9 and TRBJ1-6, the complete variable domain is DSGVTQTPKHLITATGQRVTLRCSPRSGDLSVYWYQQSLDQGLQFLIQYYNGEERAKGNILERFSAQQFPDLHSELNLSSLELGDSALYFCASSELQGSYNSPLHFGNGTRLTVT.